Below, 25 T cell receptor beta chains from the same sample are listed, as sequenced in a study of T-cell reconstitution after alpha-beta-depleted transplantation in children. The authors prepared the TCRbeta library with unique molecular identifiers. TCRdb redid the calling of the PCR reads with MiXCR, one entry per CDR3 protein. The sample holds around 530,000 distinct CDR3 sequences; 32% are singletons and the top ten take more than 2%. The material was PBMCs from the stem cell graft donor, obtained from the stem cell graft. All receptors come from a human donor who donated a stem cell graft to a child with aplastic anemia.

The V and J genes are TRBV7-9 and TRBJ1-2, with TRBD1 as a possible D gene (5 bases). The ends were cut back, 7 bases at V and 2 bases at J, with 14 bases in the middle. This CDR3 has 14 residues. Germline CDR1 reads SEHNR; CDR2 reads FQNEAQ (reference sequence). The CDR3 DNA reads TGTGCCAGCACCCAGGGCGGCAGGAACTATGGCTACACCTTC. Encoded protein: CASTQGGRNYGYTF.

The chain recombines TRBV11-2 with TRBJ2-2, with no clear D. Germline CDR1 and CDR2: SGHAT and FQNNGV. The V gene lost 3 bases and the J gene lost 9 bases, with 11 bases spanning the gap. The CDR3 sequence is 13 residues long. CDR3 sequence: CASSFDGIRELFF. The CDR3 DNA follows: TGTGCCAGCAGCTTTGACGGAATCCGGGAGCTGTTTTTT.

The chain combines TRBV6-2 or TRBV6-3 with TRBJ1-1, with 8 bases identical to TRBD1. This CDR3 comprises 13 residues. CDR1 is MNHEY and CDR2 is SVGEGT in the germline V gene. The V gene end was trimmed by 8 bases and the J gene end by 7 bases; junction bases not matched to a gene: 9. The CDR3 coding sequence is TGTGCCAGCCGACGACAGGGGTTGTTTGAAGCTTTCTTT. This sequence encodes CASRRQGLFEAFF.

There are a few counts of this clonotype. This rearrangement joins TRBV4-1 to TRBJ2-5; 11 bases agree with TRBD1. The J segment lost 4 bases and the V segment lost 5 bases, leaving 9 bases of the junction unmatched. The CDR3 length is 16 residues. CDR1 is MGHRA, CDR2 YSYEKL, per germline. This CDR3 is CASSSFGGTGGETQYF. In DNA form, the CDR3 reads TGCGCCAGCAGCTCCTTCGGGGGGACAGGGGGAGAGACCCAGTACTTC.

This chain links TRBV12-3 or TRBV12-4 with TRBJ2-3; TRBD2 agrees at 9 bases. The trim removed 5 bases at V and 9 bases at J, leaving 9 bases unmatched. The CDR3 runs 14 residues. The CDR3 reads CASSPLAGWGTQYF. In DNA form, the CDR3 reads TGTGCCAGCAGTCCCCTAGCGGGATGGGGCACGCAGTATTTT.

The chain employs TRBV7-2 and TRBJ2-3; D is uncertain. The CDR3 has 15 residues. Germline loops: CDR1 SGHTA, CDR2 FQGNSA. Trimming stripped 5 bases from V and 1 base from J, with 13 bases between. CDR3 DNA: TGTGCCAGCAGCCCCCTCCAAATCCGCACAGATACGCAGTATTTT. It translates to CASSPLQIRTDTQYF.

This clonotype was detected only a few times. This rearrangement joins TRBV7-2 to TRBJ2-7; D might be TRBD2 (6 bases). In germline, CDR1 is SGHTA, CDR2 FQGNSA. The CDR3 loop spans 14 amino acids. Trimming took 5 bases from V and 2 from J, leaving 13 bases between them. The CDR3 nucleotides are TGTGCCAGCAGCCCCGGGACTCCACCCTACGAGCAGTACGTC. Its translation is CASSPGTPPYEQYV.

The chain links TRBV7-8 to TRBJ1-1; 11 nucleotides line up with TRBD1. J was trimmed by 0 bases and V by 5 bases; bases with no gene match: 8. Per germline, CDR1 SGHVS and CDR2 FQNEAQ. CDR3 length: 17 amino acids. CDR3 region: CASSPGQGEPMNTEAFF. In DNA form, the CDR3 reads TGTGCCAGCAGCCCGGGACAGGGGGAACCCATGAACACTGAAGCTTTCTTT.

This chain links TRBV20-1 with TRBJ2-2; D might be TRBD1 (5 bases). Germline CDR1 DFQATT, CDR2 SNEGSKA (reference sequence). The CDR3 totals 14 residues. The germline V and J ends were trimmed by 3 bases and 0 bases, with 8 bases remaining between them. The DNA for the CDR3 is TGCAGTGCTAGGACAGTTTCGAACACCGGGGAGCTGTTTTTT. It translates to CSARTVSNTGELFF.

V usage is TRBV20-1 and J usage is TRBJ2-5; 7 bases are a match to TRBD2. The CDR3 runs 15 residues. The germline CDR1 and CDR2 sequences are DFQATT and SNEGSKA (reference sequence). The V and J ends lost 3 bases and 4 bases, in that order; junction bases with no gene match: 11. The CDR3 here is CSARMLADTSETQYF. CDR3 coding DNA: TGCAGTGCTAGGATGCTAGCGGATACTTCAGAGACCCAGTACTTC.

This clonotype has a handful of counts. The chain carries TRBV29-1 and TRBJ1-4; D may be TRBD1 (5 bases). CDR3 size: 14 residues. Looked up from germline, CDR1 is SQVTM and CDR2 is ANQGSEA. Trimming left V 7 bases short and J 3 bases short, with 15 bases between. As DNA, the CDR3 is TGCAGCGCTCATTCACAGGCGTCTAATGAAAAACTGTTTTTT. The encoded protein is CSAHSQASNEKLFF. Filled out from reference TRBV29-1 and TRBJ1-4, the complete variable domain reads SAVISQKPSRDICQRGTSLTIQCQVDSQVTMMFWYRQQPGQSLTLIATANQGSEATYESGFVIDKFPISRPNLTFSTLTVSNMSPEDSSIYLCSAHSQASNEKLFFGSGTQLSVL.

This clonotype was observed many times. The chain employs TRBV6-6 and TRBJ1-5; D is uncertain. CDR1 MNHNY and CDR2 SVGAGI come from the germline V gene (reference sequence). Trimming took 5 bases from V and 4 from J, leaving 9 bases between them. The CDR3 has 13 amino acids. The CDR3 is CASSTGGNQPQHF. CDR3 DNA: TGTGCCAGCAGTACGGGCGGGAATCAGCCCCAGCATTTT.

This clonotype was counted between two and nine times. This chain joins TRBV18 and TRBJ1-1; tentative D call: TRBD1 (5 bases). This CDR3 is 14 amino acids long. V was cut by 8 bases and J by 0 bases, with 13 bases left in between. Germline V gene sequence: CDR1 KGHSH, CDR2 LQKENI. CDR3 amino acids: CASRGRGMNTEAFF. Written as DNA, the CDR3 is TGTGCCAGCCGGGGTAGGGGTATGAACACTGAAGCTTTCTTT. Drawing the rest from reference TRBV18 and TRBJ1-1, the complete variable domain is NAGVMQNPRHLVRRRGQEARLRCSPMKGHSHVYWYRQLPEEGLKFMVYLQKENIIDESGMPKERFSAEFPKEGPSILRIQQVVRGDSAAYFCASRGRGMNTEAFFGQGTRLTVV.

The chain carries TRBV6-2 or TRBV6-3 and TRBJ2-2; 7 bases map to TRBD2. This CDR3 has 15 residues. Germline V gives CDR1 MNHEY, CDR2 SVGEGT. The J segment lost 1 base and the V segment lost 7 bases, leaving 6 bases of the junction unmatched. CDR3 protein: CASKERDGNTGELFF. CDR3 coding DNA: TGTGCCAGCAAGGAGCGGGACGGGAACACCGGGGAGCTGTTTTTT.

In its sample, this clonotype was seen a few times. The rearrangement uses TRBV6-2 or TRBV6-3 and TRBJ2-6; D might be TRBD1 or TRBD2, each matching 5 bases. Germline V lookup: CDR1 MNHEY, CDR2 SVGEGT. This CDR3 has 19 amino acids. Deletions cut 4 bases from V and 1 base from J, with 20 bases between. The CDR3 spells CASSSSGSVALSGANVLTF. DNA of the CDR3: TGTGCCAGCAGTTCTTCAGGGAGCGTTGCGCTTTCTGGGGCCAACGTCCTGACTTTC.

The chain couples TRBV12-3 or TRBV12-4 to TRBJ1-1; possible D gene TRBD1, 6 bases. V was clipped by 5 bases and J by 4 bases, with 17 bases between them. CDR3 size: 15 residues. CDR3 amino acids: CASSITTGSGTEAFF. The CDR3 DNA is TGTGCCAGCAGTATAACTACAGGGTCGGGCACTGAAGCTTTCTTT.

The rearrangement joins TRBV29-1 to TRBJ2-5; the D is unclear. The CDR3 loop spans 14 amino acids. The germline V gene encodes CDR1 SQVTM and CDR2 ANQGSEA. The V end lost 0 bases, the J end lost 5 bases, and 13 bases lay between the germline ends. Written as DNA, the CDR3 is TGCAGCGTTGAAGATCGGCAGATTTACGAGACCCAGTACTTC. It codes for CSVEDRQIYETQYF. Full variable domain (outside the CDR3, taken from reference TRBV29-1 and TRBJ2-5): SAVISQKPSRDICQRGTSLTIQCQVDSQVTMMFWYRQQPGQSLTLIATANQGSEATYESGFVIDKFPISRPNLTFSTLTVSNMSPEDSSIYLCSVEDRQIYETQYFGPGTRLLVL.

This clonotype was recorded a few times. The junction does not match germline at one end; this may be a read error. The rearrangement links TRBV12-3 or TRBV12-4 to TRBJ1-2; D not certain. This CDR3 spans 13 amino acids. The CDR3 DNA reads as TGTGCCAGCAGCTTAGGAGGCTACTATGGCTACACCTTC. Its protein product is CASSLGGYYGYTF.

This clonotype was seen ten or more times. The V and J genes are TRBV20-1 and TRBJ2-3; 7 bases match TRBD1. The J segment lost 0 bases and the V segment lost 3 bases, leaving 9 bases of the junction unmatched. Germline CDR1 reads DFQATT; CDR2 reads SNEGSKA (reference sequence). The CDR3 consists of 16 residues. CDR3 sequence reads: CSASGGTASSTDTQYF. CDR3 coding DNA: TGCAGTGCTAGTGGTGGGACAGCTTCTAGCACAGATACGCAGTATTTT.

The V gene is TRBV25-1, the J gene TRBJ1-1; D gene ambiguous. The CDR3 extends over 14 amino acids. The germline V gene encodes CDR1 MGHDK and CDR2 SYGVNS. V was shortened by 6 bases and J by 1 base, with 12 bases between the two germline ends. The CDR3 DNA is TGTGCCAGCAGGGTAGAACCTGGGAACACTGAAGCTTTCTTT. Protein sequence: CASRVEPGNTEAFF. Complete variable domain (other parts from reference TRBV25-1 and TRBJ1-1): EADIYQTPRYLVIGTGKKITLECSQTMGHDKMYWYQQDPGMELHLIHYSYGVNSTEKGDLSSESTVSRIRTEHFPLTLESARPSHTSQYLCASRVEPGNTEAFFGQGTRLTVV.

This clonotype was seen many times. The rearrangement joins TRBV5-1 to TRBJ2-7; D possibly corresponds to TRBD1 (5 bases). The CDR3 is 14 amino acids. Germline V gene sequence: CDR1 SGHRS, CDR2 YFSETQ. Trimming stripped 0 bases from V and 3 bases from J, with 10 bases between. CDR3 bases: TGCGCCAGCAGCTTGGGGTACAGGTACTACGAGCAGTACTTC. The encoded protein is CASSLGYRYYEQYF.

This clonotype has a handful of counts. The chain has TRBV29-1 and TRBJ2-2, with D perhaps matching TRBD1 (6 bases). There are 14 residues in the CDR3. CDR1 and CDR2 (germline): SQVTM, ANQGSEA. V lost 7 bases, J lost 7 bases, and 19 bases lay in between. CDR3 DNA sequence: TGCAGCGCATTCACTCAGGGGCTCGGCGGGGAGCTGTTTTTT. It is translated as CSAFTQGLGGELFF.

This clonotype came up a few times. The chain joins TRBV5-1 to TRBJ2-1, with D perhaps matching TRBD1 (5 bases). Germline V gene sequence: CDR1 SGHRS, CDR2 YFSETQ. The CDR3 is made up of 14 amino acids. Trimming stripped 4 bases from V and 2 bases from J, with 10 bases between. CDR3 nucleotides: TGCGCCAGCAGCCCCTCGACAGCCTACAATGAGCAGTTCTTC. This translates into CASSPSTAYNEQFF.

This clonotype was observed a handful of times. The gene calls are TRBV7-2 and TRBJ2-1; 7 nucleotides agree with TRBD2. The CDR3 sequence is 16 residues long. The trim removed 3 bases at V and 8 bases at J, leaving 13 bases unmatched. Germline loops: CDR1 SGHTA, CDR2 FQGNSA. Written as DNA, the CDR3 is TGTGCCAGCAGCTTCGGTAGCGGACCGGGAGGTCATGAGCAGTTCTTC. Protein product: CASSFGSGPGGHEQFF. Based on the CDR3 plus reference TRBV7-2 and TRBJ2-1, the full variable domain is GAGVSQSPSNKVTEKGKDVELRCDPISGHTALYWYRQSLGQGLEFLIYFQGNSAPDKSGLPSDRFSAERTGGSVSTLTIQRTQQEDSAVYLCASSFGSGPGGHEQFFGPGTRLTVL.

The chain recombines TRBV20-1 with TRBJ1-5, with TRBD1 matching 7 bases. The CDR3 extends over 16 amino acids. Germline V CDR1 and CDR2: DFQATT, SNEGSKA (reference sequence). The V gene end was trimmed by 1 base and the J gene end by 6 bases; junction bases not matched to a gene: 12. The CDR3 spells CSARVRGKIVGQPQHF. The CDR3, as DNA: TGCAGTGCTAGAGTCAGGGGGAAGATAGTGGGTCAGCCCCAGCATTTT.